This T cell receptor beta chain derives from a study of Graves' ophthalmopathy and Graves' hyperthyroidism. General observations from the study: Among expanded thyroid clonotypes above 0.001 frequency, most also occurred in blood. Ophthalmopathy progression predictions by the model showed nearly 75% specificity and approximately 70% sensitivity.

Pregnancy or lactation, uncontrolled infections and other autoimmune diseases were grounds for excluding patients. Patients were diagnosed from clinical symptoms, serum thyroxine, TRAb, thyroid ultrasound and orbital computed tomography. TCR beta CDR3 amplification used RNA transcripts. The library came from an HTBI-primed first-round RT-PCR and a second-round multiplex PCR. TCRdb itself ran the multiplex PCR reads through MiXCR, one entry per CDR3 protein. This sample has almost 750,000 distinct CDR3 sequences, with roughly 40% found just once. A word on this clonotype: Its antigen is not known.

The germline V and J ends were trimmed by 6 bases and 4 bases, with 18 bases remaining between them. Germline loops: CDR1 SNHLY, CDR2 FYNNEI. The CDR3 is made up of 15 amino acids. This chain links TRBV2 with TRBJ1-2, with TRBD1 as a possible D gene (5 bases). This sequence originates from an adult man with Graves' ophthalmopathy. Sequencing used peripheral blood. The CDR3 region is CASSLLREGLYGYTF. In DNA, the CDR3 is TGTGCCAGCAGCCTGCTAAGAGAGGGGCTCTATGGCTACACCTTC. Full variable domain (rest looked up from reference TRBV2 and TRBJ1-2): EPEVTQTPSHQVTQMGQEVILRCVPISNHLYFYWYRQILGQKVEFLVSFYNNEISEKSEIFDDQFSVERPDGSNFTLKIRSTKLEDSAMYFCASSLLREGLYGYTFGSGTRLTVV.